The clone carrying this T cell receptor beta chain was counted a single time. Antigen unknown. This sample is part of a study of untreated major depressive disorder. Study-level results: Depressed patients' CD4+ T cells carried increased TRBV05-01 (Vbeta 5.1) usage versus control CD4+ T cells.

All participants were of European descent. For at least 8 weeks, patients took no psychiatric medication. The CDR3 is 13 amino acids. V lost 6 bases and J lost 4, with 7 bases in between. Germline V gives CDR1 MDHEN, CDR2 SYDVKM. Profiling relied on immunoSEQ multiplex PCR, and the TCRdb table lists in-frame clones only, not all of them. The data hold more than 25,000 clones, with roughly nine tenths observed a single time. This sequence was found in a woman in her twenties or thirties with major depressive disorder. Material for sequencing was CD4+ T cells from PBMCs. The chain recombines TRBV28 with TRBJ2-6; D unresolved. This CDR3 is CASRPTGANVLTF. Here the CDR3 DNA reads TGTGCCAGCAGGCCAACGGGGGCCAACGTCCTGACTTTC. The variable domain in full, completed from reference TRBV28 and TRBJ2-6, reads DVKVTQSSRYLVKRTGEKVFLECVQDMDHENMFWYRQDPGLGLRLIYFSYDVKMKEKGDIPEGYSVSREKKERFSLILESASTNQTSMYLCASRPTGANVLTFGAGSRLTVL.